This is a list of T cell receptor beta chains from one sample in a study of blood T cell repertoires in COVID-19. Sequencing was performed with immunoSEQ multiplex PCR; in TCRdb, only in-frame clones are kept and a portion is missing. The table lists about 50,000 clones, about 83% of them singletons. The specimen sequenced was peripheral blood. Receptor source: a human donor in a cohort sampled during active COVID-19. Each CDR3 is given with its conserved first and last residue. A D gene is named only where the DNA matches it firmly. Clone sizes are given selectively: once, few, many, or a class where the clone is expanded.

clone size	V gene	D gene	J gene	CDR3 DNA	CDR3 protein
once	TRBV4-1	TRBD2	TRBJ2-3	TGCGCCAGCCGGCGGAGCGGGGAGGCAGATACGCAGTATTTT	CASRRSGEADTQYF
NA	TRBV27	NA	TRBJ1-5	TGTGCCAGCAGTTTGAAACAGGGCTTCAATCAGCCCCAGCATTTT	CASSLKQGFNQPQHF
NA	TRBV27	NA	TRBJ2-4	TGTGCCAGCAGGTCTCCCGCGGCCAAAAACATTCAGTACTTC	CASRSPAAKNIQYF
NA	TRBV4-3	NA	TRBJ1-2	TGCGCCAGCAGCCAAGGGCGGACTAACTATGGCTACACCTTC	CASSQGRTNYGYTF
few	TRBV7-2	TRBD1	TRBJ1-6	TGTGCCAGCAGCTTAGGGACAGGGTGGTCACCCCTCCACTTT	CASSLGTGWSPLHF
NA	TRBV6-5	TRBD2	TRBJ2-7	TGTGCCACCTCACTAGCGGGGGGTTACGAGCAGTACTTC	CATSLAGGYEQYF
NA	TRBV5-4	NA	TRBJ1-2	TGTGCCAGCAGCTTAGAAGGACAGACTAACTATGGCTACACCTTC	CASSLEGQTNYGYTF
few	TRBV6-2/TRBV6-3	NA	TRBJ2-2	TGTGCCAGCAGTTACGGCTCAGGGGTTGTACCCGGGGAGCTGTTTTTT	CASSYGSGVVPGELFF
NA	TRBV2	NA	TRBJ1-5	TGTGCCAGCAGTGAAGGACAGGGCAATCAGCCCCAGCATTTT	CASSEGQGNQPQHF
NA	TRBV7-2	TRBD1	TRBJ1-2	TGTGCCAGCAGCCGGGGACAGCTCTATGGCTACACCTTC	CASSRGQLYGYTF
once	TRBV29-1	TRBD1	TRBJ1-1	TGCAGCGTGACAGGGGGCTGGAACACTGAAGCTTTCTTT	CSVTGGWNTEAFF
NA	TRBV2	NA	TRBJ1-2	TGTGCCAGCAGACGCCAACAGGGAAACTATGGCTACACCTTC	CASRRQQGNYGYTF
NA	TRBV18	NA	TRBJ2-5	TGTGCCAGCTCACCATTGGCAGTGACGTACCAGGTCCAAGAGACCCAGTACTTC	CASSPLAVTYQVQETQYF
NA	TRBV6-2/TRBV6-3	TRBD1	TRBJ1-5	TGTGCCAGCAGTTACTCGAAAAGCGGGACAGGGGTCCCAAATCAGCCCCAGCATTTT	CASSYSKSGTGVPNQPQHF
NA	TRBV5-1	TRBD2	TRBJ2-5	TGCGCCAGCAGCTTGGGGCGGGGGGGCCTGGAGACCCAGTACTTC	CASSLGRGGLETQYF
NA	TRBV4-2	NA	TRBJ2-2	TGTGCCAGCAGCCAAAAAATGTCAGGGAACACCGGGGAGCTGTTTTTT	CASSQKMSGNTGELFF
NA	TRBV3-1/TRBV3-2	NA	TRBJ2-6	TGTGCCAGCACCTCACAGGGCGCCTCTGGGGCCAACGTCCTGACTTTC	CASTSQGASGANVLTF
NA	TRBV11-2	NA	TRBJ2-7	TGTGCCAGCAGCTTAGTAGGCCCGGGGTCCTACGAGCAGTACTTC	CASSLVGPGSYEQYF
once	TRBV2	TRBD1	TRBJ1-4	TGTGCCAGCAGGGAGGACAGGCAGAATGAAAAACTGTTTTTT	CASREDRQNEKLFF
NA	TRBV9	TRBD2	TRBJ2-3	TGTGCCAGCAGCGCCCCGCCGACTAGCGGCCCCACAGATACGCAGTATTTT	CASSAPPTSGPTDTQYF
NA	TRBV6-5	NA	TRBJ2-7	TGTGCCAGCAGTTACAGGACACTTAACTACGAGCAGTACTTC	CASSYRTLNYEQYF
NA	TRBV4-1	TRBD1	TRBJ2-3	TGCGCCAGCAGCCAAGAAAACAGGGGGTTAAGCGGGCTCTTCGCAGATACGCAGTATTTT	CASSQENRGLSGLFADTQYF
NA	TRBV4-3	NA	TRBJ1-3	TGCGCCAGCAGCCAAGCCCCTCGGACACTCTCTGGAAACACCATATATTTT	CASSQAPRTLSGNTIYF
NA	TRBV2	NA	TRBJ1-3	TGTGCCAGCAGGAACAGACCAAACTCTGGAAACACCATATATTTT	CASRNRPNSGNTIYF
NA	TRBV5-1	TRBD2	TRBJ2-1	TGCGCCAGCAGCTTACCCGGGGGGGATGAGCAGTTCTTC	CASSLPGGDEQFF
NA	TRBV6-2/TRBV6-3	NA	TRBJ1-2	TGTGCCAGCAGTTGGACCCAGGGAGGGGCGGACTATGGCTACACCTTC	CASSWTQGGADYGYTF
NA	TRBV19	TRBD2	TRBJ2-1	TGTGCCAGTGGACCCCGGGGGGTCGCCAATGAGCAGTTCTTC	CASGPRGVANEQFF
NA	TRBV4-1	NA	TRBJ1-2	TGCGCCAGCAGCCAAGGGGTGACACAGGGCTACACCTTC	CASSQGVTQGYTF
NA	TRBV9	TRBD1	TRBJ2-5	TGTGCCAGCAGCGCAACGACAGGGGTAGAGACCCAGTACTTC	CASSATTGVETQYF
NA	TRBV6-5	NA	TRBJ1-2	TGTGCCAGCAGTTTTGGTTTGGAGGGCTACACCTTC	CASSFGLEGYTF
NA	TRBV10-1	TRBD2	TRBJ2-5	TGCGCCAGCAGTGAGCTAGCGGGAGGGAGTGAGACCCAGTACTTC	CASSELAGGSETQYF
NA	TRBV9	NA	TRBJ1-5	TGTGCCAGCAGTCTCGGGACCTTTGATGGGAGGGAGCCCCAGCATTTT	CASSLGTFDGREPQHF
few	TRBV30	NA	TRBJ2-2	TGTGCCTGGAGTCGGATGGGGCTCACCGGGGAGCTGTTTTTT	CAWSRMGLTGELFF
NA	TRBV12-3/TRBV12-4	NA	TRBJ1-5	TGTGCCAGCAGTTTAGTAAGCAATCAGCCCCAGCATTTT	CASSLVSNQPQHF
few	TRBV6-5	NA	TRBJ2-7	TGTGCCAGCAGATACCGGGACTTAACAAGCTCCTACGAGCAGTACTTC	CASRYRDLTSSYEQYF
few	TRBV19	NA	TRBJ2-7	TGTGCCAGTAGTGCCGGACAGCTATTTTATTCGGGGGAGCAGTACTTC	CASSAGQLFYSGEQYF
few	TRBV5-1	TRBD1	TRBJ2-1	TGCGCCAGCAGCTCAAGGGACAGGATAGACAATGAGCAGTTCTTC	CASSSRDRIDNEQFF
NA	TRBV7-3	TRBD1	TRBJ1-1	TGTGCCAGCAGCTCGCGGACAGGAATGAACACTGAAGCTTTCTTT	CASSSRTGMNTEAFF
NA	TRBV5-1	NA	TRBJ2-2	TGCGCCAGCAGCCCGCGACCCGGGACCGGGGAGCTGTTTTTT	CASSPRPGTGELFF
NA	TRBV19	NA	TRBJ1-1	TGTGCCAGTAGTATAGGCGGGGGGGACGGCACTGAAGCTTTCTTT	CASSIGGGDGTEAFF
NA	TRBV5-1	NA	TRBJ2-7	TGCGCCAGCAGCAAGGGGTTTTCCTACGAGCAGTACTTC	CASSKGFSYEQYF
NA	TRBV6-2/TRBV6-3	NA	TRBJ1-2	TGTGCCAGCAGCCAGACAGGTCTCTATGGCTACACCTTC	CASSQTGLYGYTF
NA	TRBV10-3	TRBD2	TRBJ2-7	TGTGCCATCAGTGGGACTAGCGGGGTCTCCTACGAGCAGTACTTC	CAISGTSGVSYEQYF
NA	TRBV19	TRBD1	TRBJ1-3	TGTGCCAGTAGTGTGGGACAGGTCGGAAACACCATATATTTT	CASSVGQVGNTIYF
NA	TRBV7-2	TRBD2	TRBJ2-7	TGTGCCAGCAGCCCCCGGCGGGGGGACGAGCAGTACTTC	CASSPRRGDEQYF
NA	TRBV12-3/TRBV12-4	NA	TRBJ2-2	TGTGCCAGCAGCCCCCCTTTCACCGGGGAGCTGTTTTTT	CASSPPFTGELFF
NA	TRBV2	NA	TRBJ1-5	TGTGCCAGCAGTGGATACCGGGAACAGCCCCAGCATTTT	CASSGYREQPQHF